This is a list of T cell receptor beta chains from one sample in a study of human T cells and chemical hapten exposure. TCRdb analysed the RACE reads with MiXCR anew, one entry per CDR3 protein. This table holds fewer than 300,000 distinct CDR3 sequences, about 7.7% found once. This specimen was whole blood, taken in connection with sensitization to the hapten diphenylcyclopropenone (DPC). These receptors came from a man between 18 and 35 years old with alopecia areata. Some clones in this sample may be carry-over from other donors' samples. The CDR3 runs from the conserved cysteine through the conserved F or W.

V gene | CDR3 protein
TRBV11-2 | CASSLSGRGGHQEQFF
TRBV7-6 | CASSLDVSSNYGYTF
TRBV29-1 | CSVEPLGVMNTEAFF
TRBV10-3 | CAISDPGGEQYF
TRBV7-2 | CTSSREQGAGEKLFF
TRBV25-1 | CASEGARTGELFF
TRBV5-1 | CASSPGSFLSQETQYF
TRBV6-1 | CASTKTLLAGTTDTQYF
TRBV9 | CASSDHSGANVLTF
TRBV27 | CASSLVWGHIQYTF
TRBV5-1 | CASSLVRGEQYF
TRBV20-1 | CSAQDRWNTEAFF
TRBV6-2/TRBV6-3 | CASSGDGYTF
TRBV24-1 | CATSDRDTGLEGYTF
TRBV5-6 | CASSLDTDGGQRQHF
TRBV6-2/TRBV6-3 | CASSYLDTPSYEQYF
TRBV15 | CATSADRGLGNTEAFF